Reported below is one T cell receptor beta chain. This sample is drawn from a study of high-grade serous ovarian cancer treatment subgroups. Across the study: Samples averaged about 15,000 reads and roughly 7,500 unique TCR beta rearrangements.

Tumor samples were obtained before definitive surgery or chemotherapy. CDR1 and CDR2 from the germline V gene are MNHEY and SVGAGI. After removal of 6 bases from V and 8 bases from J, the junction contained 6 bases not matched to a gene. This CDR3 is 13 amino acids long. Method: immunoSEQ multiplex PCR; TCRdb's copy keeps in-frame clones and lacks some. This table has approximately 7,800 clones, approximately 62% appearing once. This chain uses TRBV6-5 with TRBJ2-1; 8 nucleotides line up with TRBD2. The clonotype comes from a human donor with high-grade serous ovarian cancer. Sequenced: tumor tissue. The CDR3 nucleotides are TGTGCCAGCAGAAGCGGGAGTATCTATGAGCAGTTCTTC. The encoded protein is CASRSGSIYEQFF.